This T cell receptor beta chain was recovered during a study of molecular identifiers for immune sequencing clone quantification. The CDR3 consists of 11 residues. V lost 10 bases and J 4 bases, leaving 9 bases between the germline ends. Previously reported methods and listed TCR primers produced the bulk TCR libraries. One entry per CDR3 protein results from TCRdb running MiXCR on the PCR reads. The data show 400,000 to 600,000 distinct CDR3 sequences, around 25% seen once. The sorting of naive CD8 T cells used the CD8+CD4-CCR7+CD45RA+ phenotype. This clonotype has ten or more counts. Sequencing was done on a sample of naive CD8+ T cells from blood, with Jurkat cell RNA spiked in. Subset given: FACS-sorted CD8+CD4-CCR7+CD45RA+ naive T cells. This TCR was recovered from a human donor in good health. Some libraries in this study had Jurkat cell RNA spiked in. The chain carries TRBV12-3 or TRBV12-4 and TRBJ2-3; the D gene could be TRBD1 or TRBD2 (5 bases each). CDR3 sequence (DNA): TGTGCCATCGGGACCTCAGATACGCAGTATTTT. It specifies CAIGTSDTQYF.